Shown below are 25 T cell receptor beta chains from a single sample sequenced in a study of graft-versus-host responses after intestinal transplantation. Their specific antigens are unknown. Assay: immunoSEQ multiplex PCR; the TCRdb copy retains only in-frame clones and omits some. The sample holds about 31,000 clones, about 79% seen once. The source was unstimulated CD8+ T cells sorted from spleen or lymph node cells, collected before intestinal transplant. Receptors originate from a human donor who received an intestinal transplant.

The J gene is TRBJ2-7, the V gene TRBV6-1; tentative D call: TRBD2 (6 bases). Trimming left V 2 bases short and J 1 base short, with 12 bases between. This CDR3 is built from 15 residues. The V gene's germline CDR1 is MNHNS and CDR2 SASEGT. CDR3 residues: CASSEWRVGSYEQYF. In DNA, the CDR3 is TGTGCCAGCAGTGAATGGAGGGTGGGTTCCTACGAGCAGTACTTC.

The chain joins TRBV4-1 to TRBJ2-3, with 7 bases fitting TRBD1. CDR3 size: 17 residues. The J segment lost 3 bases and the V segment lost 1 base, leaving 10 bases of the junction unmatched. Per the germline V gene, CDR1 is MGHRA and CDR2 is YSYEKL. The CDR3 DNA follows: TGCGCCAGCAGCCAAGTTTTAGGGGGCCGGTTTACAGATACGCAGTATTTT. Residues: CASSQVLGGRFTDTQYF.

The CDR3 DNA follows: TGTGCCAGCAGCTCGGGGCTAGCGGGGCCCTACGAGCAGTACTTC. This encodes CASSSGLAGPYEQYF. V is TRBV7-9 and J is TRBJ2-7, with 9 bases that match TRBD2. V was pared by 4 bases and J by 2 bases, with 6 bases of the junction left unmatched. The germline CDR1 and CDR2 sequences are SEHNR and FQNEAQ (reference sequence). This CDR3 spans 15 amino acids. Full variable domain (outside the CDR3, taken from reference TRBV7-9 and TRBJ2-7): DTGVSQNPRHKITKRGQNVTFRCDPISEHNRLYWYRQTLGQGPEFLTYFQNEAQLEKSRLLSDRFSAERPKGSFSTLEIQRTEQGDSAMYLCASSSGLAGPYEQYFGPGTRLTVT.

The chain has TRBV4-1 and TRBJ2-4; 10 bases fit TRBD1. V shed 4 bases and J 5 bases; nucleotides not matched to a gene: 8. CDR3 length: 16 amino acids. Per the germline V gene, CDR1 is MGHRA and CDR2 is YSYEKL. The CDR3 coding sequence is TGCGCCAGCAGCCCTGGGACAGGGGCGTCCCAAAACATTCAGTACTTC. Translation gives CASSPGTGASQNIQYF.

Notes on this clone: One junction end disagrees with the germline gene, perhaps due to a read error. The rearrangement uses TRBV6-1 and TRBJ2-1; tentatively, D is TRBD2 (6 bases). The CDR3 contains 13 residues. Germline V gene sequence: CDR1 MNHNS, CDR2 SASEGT. In nucleotides, the CDR3 is TGTGCCAGCAGTGACCGGGAGTACAATGGGCAGTTCTTC. Residues: CASSDREYNGQFF.

V usage is TRBV19 and J usage is TRBJ2-2; D is unresolved. The V and J ends lost 5 bases and 6 bases respectively, with 10 bases between them. In germline, CDR1 is LNHDA, CDR2 SQIVND (reference sequence). The CDR3 is 13 residues long. CDR3: CASSLVSPGELFF. CDR3 sequence (DNA): TGTGCCAGTAGTCTAGTTAGTCCCGGGGAGCTGTTTTTT.

This clone showed up just a few times. The chain recombines TRBV27 with TRBJ2-1; 10 positions match TRBD2. After removal of 2 bases from V and 8 bases from J, the junction contained 6 bases not matched to a gene. Germline assignment: CDR1 MNHEY and CDR2 SMNVEV (reference sequence). This CDR3 region has 15 residues. CDR3 loop: CASSLMLAGVYEQFF. CDR3 in DNA: TGTGCCAGCAGTTTAATGCTAGCGGGAGTCTATGAGCAGTTCTTC.

This clone was detected only once. This chain uses TRBV15 with TRBJ2-7; TRBD1 agrees at 9 bases. The CDR3 runs 16 residues. Per germline, CDR1 LNHNV and CDR2 YYDKDF (reference sequence). The junction had 8 bases not matched to a gene; V was cut back by 2 bases and J by 3 bases. The CDR3 region is CATSRSGTGYDYEQYF. The CDR3 DNA reads as TGTGCCACCAGCAGATCCGGGACAGGGTATGACTACGAGCAGTACTTC.

The sample holds many counts of this clone. The chain joins TRBV4-1 to TRBJ2-7; D perhaps matches TRBD2 (6 bases). The CDR3 length is 16 residues. Trimming took off 0 bases at V and 0 bases at J, with 12 bases between the two ends. The germline CDR1 and CDR2 sequences are MGHRA and YSYEKL. Written as DNA, the CDR3 is TGCGCCAGCAGCCAAGAGTGGCTAGCGTTCTCCTACGAGCAGTACTTC. This sequence encodes CASSQEWLAFSYEQYF.

This clone turned up a few times. This sequence joins TRBV25-1 and TRBJ2-7; 9 positions agree with TRBD1. CDR1 and CDR2 (germline): MGHDK, SYGVNS. This CDR3 contains 13 residues. The V gene end was trimmed by 4 bases and the J gene end by 7 bases; junction bases not matched to a gene: 5. The CDR3, as DNA: TGTGCCAGCAGTGGGTACAGGGGGCTTGAGCAGTACTTC. Translated: CASSGYRGLEQYF.

This chain connects TRBV7-9 to TRBJ2-7, with TRBD1 matching over 12 bases. The CDR3 has 16 amino acids. Per the germline V gene, CDR1 is SEHNR and CDR2 is FQNEAQ (reference sequence). With 6 bases clipped from V and 5 bases from J, the junction kept 11 bases outside the gene matches. CDR3: CASRRTPGQGANEQYF. Written as DNA, the CDR3 is TGTGCCAGCAGAAGAACGCCGGGACAGGGGGCGAACGAGCAGTACTTC. Full variable domain (rest looked up from reference TRBV7-9 and TRBJ2-7): DTGVSQNPRHKITKRGQNVTFRCDPISEHNRLYWYRQTLGQGPEFLTYFQNEAQLEKSRLLSDRFSAERPKGSFSTLEIQRTEQGDSAMYLCASRRTPGQGANEQYFGPGTRLTVT.

The chain has TRBV7-8 and TRBJ2-7; tentatively, D is TRBD1 (7 bases). The CDR3 spans 15 residues. V was cut by 4 bases and J by 5 bases, with 18 bases left in between. The germline gives CDR1 SGHVS, CDR2 FQNEAQ. CDR3 sequence reads: CASSSTLRGANEQYF. Here the CDR3 DNA reads TGTGCCAGCAGCTCCACCCTCAGGGGGGCAAACGAGCAGTACTTC. The variable domain in full, with the rest retrieved from reference TRBV7-8 and TRBJ2-7, is GAGVSQSPRYKVAKRGQDVALRCDPISGHVSLFWYQQALGQGPEFLTYFQNEAQLDKSGLPSDRFFAERPEGSVSTLKIQRTQQEDSAVYLCASSSTLRGANEQYFGPGTRLTVT.

This clone was seen just once. This chain uses TRBV15 with TRBJ2-1, with a weak D call TRBD2 (5 bases). This CDR3 has 16 amino acids. V lost 1 base and J lost 1, with 11 bases in between. CDR1 LNHNV and CDR2 YYDKDF come from the germline V gene (reference sequence). The CDR3 DNA reads TGTGCCACCAGCAGAGGGGTAGCGAGTTCCTACAATGAGCAGTTCTTC. Its translation: CATSRGVASSYNEQFF.

The genes are TRBV19 and TRBJ2-1; TRBD2 aligns across 10 bases. V lost 8 bases, J lost 6 bases, and 10 bases stayed unmatched. This CDR3 has 15 amino acids. Germline V gene data show CDR1 as LNHDA and CDR2 as SQIVND (reference sequence). CDR3 nucleotides: TGTGCCAGTGATGAAAGGGCTAGCGGGGGCAATGAGCAGTTCTTC. It translates to CASDERASGGNEQFF.

In the case of this clone: At the DNA level, this CDR3 is encoded by other sequences in the same sample as well. J is TRBJ2-1 and V is TRBV7-9; 13 positions match TRBD2. The CDR3 runs 17 residues. V was pared by 6 bases and J by 0 bases, with 5 bases of the junction left unmatched. CDR1 and CDR2 (germline): SEHNR, FQNEAQ (reference sequence). CDR3 region: CASSSGLAGSSYNEQFF. CDR3 sequence (DNA): TGTGCCAGCAGTTCGGGACTAGCGGGGAGCTCCTACAATGAGCAGTTCTTC. The full variable domain, its missing parts supplied by reference TRBV7-9 and TRBJ2-1, is DTGVSQNPRHKITKRGQNVTFRCDPISEHNRLYWYRQTLGQGPEFLTYFQNEAQLEKSRLLSDRFSAERPKGSFSTLEIQRTEQGDSAMYLCASSSGLAGSSYNEQFFGPGTRLTVL.

J is TRBJ2-1 and V is TRBV9; TRBD2 matches at 9 bases. V shed 0 bases and J 6 bases; nucleotides not matched to a gene: 4. Germline V CDR1 and CDR2: SGDLS, YYNGEE. There are 15 residues in the CDR3. The CDR3 loop is CASSVGGTSSNEQFF. CDR3 in DNA: TGTGCCAGCAGCGTAGGTGGGACTAGCTCCAATGAGCAGTTCTTC.

The CDR3 bases are TGTGCCAGCAGTGTAACAGAGTTCGGTGAGCAGTTCTTC. Its translation is CASSVTEFGEQFF. The V and J genes are TRBV6-1 and TRBJ2-1; the D is unclear. CDR1 and CDR2 (germline): MNHNS, SASEGT. Trimming pared 4 bases from V and 9 bases from J, leaving 13 bases between. The CDR3 extends over 13 amino acids.

The chain links TRBV27 to TRBJ2-7; 8 bases match TRBD2. Germline V CDR1 and CDR2: MNHEY, SMNVEV (reference sequence). The CDR3 consists of 13 residues. V was pared by 6 bases and J by 1 base, with 2 bases of the junction left unmatched. The CDR3 DNA is TGTGCCAGCAGCCGACTAGCGTCCTACGAGCAGTACTTC. Its translation is CASSRLASYEQYF.

This chain connects TRBV7-6 to TRBJ1-2; weak D call: TRBD1 (6 bases). Germline V CDR1 and CDR2: SGHVS, FNYEAQ. V lost 2 bases, J lost 0 bases, and 13 bases lay in between. The length of the CDR3 is 16 residues. CDR3 residues: CASSLTTEGANYGYTF. CDR3 bases: TGTGCCAGCAGCTTAACCACAGAGGGGGCTAACTATGGCTACACCTTC.

V usage is TRBV7-2 and J usage is TRBJ2-7; no clear D. V shed 2 bases and J shed 0 bases, with 11 bases lying between them. Germline lookup yields CDR1 SGHTA and CDR2 FQGNSA. CDR3 length: 15 residues. This CDR3 is CASSLRSHPSYEQYF. CDR3 DNA sequence: TGTGCCAGCAGCTTAAGGAGTCATCCCTCCTACGAGCAGTACTTC.

This chain uses TRBV5-1 with TRBJ2-3, with 7 bases that match TRBD2. V was clipped by 1 base and J by 4 bases; unmatched bases: 6. The V gene's germline CDR1 is SGHRS and CDR2 YFSETQ. This CDR3 is built from 15 residues. CDR3 DNA: TGCGCCAGCAGCTTGCCGGGACTACCTCCAGATACGCAGTATTTT. This codes for CASSLPGLPPDTQYF.

J is TRBJ2-3 and V is TRBV11-3, with D possibly being TRBD1 (6 bases). The CDR3 spans 15 residues. Trimming removed 5 bases from V and 1 base from J, with 13 bases in between. Looked up from germline, CDR1 is SGHNT and CDR2 is YENEEA. The CDR3 coding sequence is TGTGCCAGCAGCCACGGTACAGGGCGCACAGATACGCAGTATTTT. This translates into CASSHGTGRTDTQYF.

The rearrangement uses TRBV28 and TRBJ2-5, with TRBD1 as a possible D gene (6 bases). Per the germline V gene, CDR1 is MDHEN and CDR2 is SYDVKM. This CDR3 has 16 residues. Trimming stripped 5 bases from V and 3 bases from J, with 19 bases between. Here the CDR3 DNA reads TGTGCCAGCAGTGAGGACATCGGGACAAAGGAAGAGACCCAGTACTTC. Amino acids: CASSEDIGTKEETQYF.

This clone appeared a single time. For the CDR3, the DNA is TGTGCCAGTAGTATAGGGGCAGGGGATCTCTACGAGCAGTACTTC. Residues: CASSIGAGDLYEQYF. The V and J genes are TRBV19 and TRBJ2-7, with a weak D call TRBD1 (6 bases). The CDR3 is 15 amino acids. Germline CDR1 is LNHDA and CDR2 is SQIVND (reference sequence). V was cut by 1 base and J by 3 bases, with 13 bases left in between.

The chain couples TRBV5-8 to TRBJ2-7; a possible D gene is TRBD1 (6 bases). Trimming cost V 9 bases and J 2 bases, with 18 bases left between them. The CDR3 consists of 14 residues. The germline V gene has CDR1 SGHTS and CDR2 YDEGEE. CDR3 residues: CANRPPRGTYEQYF. The CDR3 DNA reads TGTGCCAACCGGCCCCCCAGGGGTACCTACGAGCAGTACTTC.